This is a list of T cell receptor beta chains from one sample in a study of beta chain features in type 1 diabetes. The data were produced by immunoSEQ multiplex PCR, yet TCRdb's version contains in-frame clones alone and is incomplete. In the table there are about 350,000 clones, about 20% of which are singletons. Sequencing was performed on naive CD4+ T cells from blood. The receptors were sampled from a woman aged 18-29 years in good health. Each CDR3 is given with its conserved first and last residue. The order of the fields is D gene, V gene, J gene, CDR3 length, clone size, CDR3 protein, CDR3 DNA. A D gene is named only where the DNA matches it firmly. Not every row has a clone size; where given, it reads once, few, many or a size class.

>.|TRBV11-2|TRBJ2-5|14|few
CASSLGPGAETQYF
TGTGCCAGCAGCTTAGGTCCTGGGGCGGAGACCCAGTACTTC
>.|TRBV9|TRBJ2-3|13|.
CASSVGQPDTQYF
TGTGCCAGCAGCGTAGGACAGCCAGATACGCAGTATTTT
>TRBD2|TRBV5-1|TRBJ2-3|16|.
CASSWGTSGATDTQYF
TGCGCCAGCAGCTGGGGGACTAGCGGTGCCACAGATACGCAGTATTTT
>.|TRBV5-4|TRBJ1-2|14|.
CASSQSDSYYGYTF
TGTGCCAGCAGCCAATCTGACAGCTACTATGGCTACACCTTC
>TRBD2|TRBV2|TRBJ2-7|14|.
CASTGTSGPYEQYF
TGTGCCAGCACAGGGACTAGCGGGCCCTACGAGCAGTACTTC
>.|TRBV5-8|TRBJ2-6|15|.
CASCQQVSGANVLTF
TGTGCCAGCTGCCAACAGGTCTCTGGGGCCAACGTCCTGACTTTC
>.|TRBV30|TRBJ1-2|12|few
CAWTSVNYGYTF
TGTGCCTGGACGTCGGTAAACTATGGCTACACCTTC
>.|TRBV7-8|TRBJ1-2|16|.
CASSLALGQSNYGYTF
TGTGCCAGCAGCTTAGCGCTTGGACAGAGTAACTATGGCTACACCTTC
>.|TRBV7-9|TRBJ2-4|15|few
CASTAVSRGKNIQYF
TGTGCCAGCACCGCGGTCAGTCGCGGCAAAAACATTCAGTACTTC
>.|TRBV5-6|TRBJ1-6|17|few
CASSAARLSGRGSPLHF
TGTGCCAGCAGCGCAGCCCGGCTGTCGGGGCGGGGTTCACCCCTCCACTTT
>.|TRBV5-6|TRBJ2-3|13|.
CASSLAYTDTQYF
TGTGCCAGCAGCTTGGCCTATACAGATACGCAGTATTTT
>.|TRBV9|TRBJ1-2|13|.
CASSVLSNYGYTF
TGTGCCAGCAGCGTACTTTCTAACTATGGCTACACCTTC
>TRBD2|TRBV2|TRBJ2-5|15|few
CASTEDVAHAGAQYF
TGTGCCAGCACCGAGGATGTGGCCCACGCGGGGGCCCAGTACTTC
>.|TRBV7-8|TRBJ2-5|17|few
CASSFPPNRVAQETQYF
TGTGCCAGCAGCTTTCCTCCTAACAGGGTGGCGCAAGAGACCCAGTACTTC
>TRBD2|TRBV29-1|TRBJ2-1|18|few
CSVPNVGLAGGTYNEQFF
TGCAGCGTCCCGAACGTCGGGCTAGCGGGGGGGACCTACAATGAGCAGTTCTTC
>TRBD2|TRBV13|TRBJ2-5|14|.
CASRTGGTQETQYF
TGTGCCAGCAGGACGGGGGGAACCCAAGAGACCCAGTACTTC
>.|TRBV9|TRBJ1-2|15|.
CASSGRVGRNYGYTF
TGTGCCAGCAGCGGTCGGGTCGGGAGGAACTATGGCTACACCTTC
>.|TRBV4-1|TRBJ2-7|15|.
CASSADRSLSYEQYF
TGCGCCAGCAGCGCCGACAGGTCCCTCTCCTACGAGCAGTACTTC
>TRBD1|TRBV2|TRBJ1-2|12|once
CASTRTGDGYTF
TGTGCCAGCACCCGGACAGGGGACGGCTACACCTTC
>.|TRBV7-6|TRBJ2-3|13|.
CASSLSGTDTQYF
TGTGCCAGCAGCTTATCGGGCACAGATACGCAGTATTTT
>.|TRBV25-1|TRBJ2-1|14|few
CASSITGTYNEQFF
TGTGCCAGCAGTATAACCGGGACCTACAATGAGCAGTTCTTC
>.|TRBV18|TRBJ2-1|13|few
CASSPPTNNEQFF
TGTGCCAGCTCACCGCCCACAAACAATGAGCAGTTCTTC
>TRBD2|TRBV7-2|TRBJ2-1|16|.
CASSSTLAGGLHEQFF
TGTGCCAGCAGCTCCACTCTAGCGGGGGGGCTCCATGAGCAGTTCTTC
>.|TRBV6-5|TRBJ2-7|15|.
CASSLSVAALYEQYF
TGTGCCAGCAGTTTATCCGTAGCTGCCCTTTACGAGCAGTACTTC
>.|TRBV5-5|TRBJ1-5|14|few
CASSLGQGHWPQHF
TGTGCCAGCAGCTTGGGGCAGGGGCATTGGCCCCAGCATTTT
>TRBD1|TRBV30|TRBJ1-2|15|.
CAWTRTGGNGYGYTF
TGTGCCTGGACCCGAACAGGGGGCAACGGCTATGGCTACACCTTC
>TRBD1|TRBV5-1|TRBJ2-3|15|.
CASSLQGARTDTQYF
TGCGCCAGCTCTCTACAGGGGGCTCGGACAGATACGCAGTATTTT
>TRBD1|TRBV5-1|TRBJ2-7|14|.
CASSFGTGSYEQYF
TGCGCCAGCAGCTTCGGGACAGGCTCCTACGAGCAGTACTTC
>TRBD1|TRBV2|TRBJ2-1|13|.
CASSQDRDNEQFF
TGTGCCAGCAGTCAGGACAGGGACAATGAGCAGTTCTTC
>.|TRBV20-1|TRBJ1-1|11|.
CSATRGTEAFF
TGCAGTGCTACCCGGGGGACTGAAGCTTTCTTT
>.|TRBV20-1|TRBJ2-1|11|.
CSATRDYEQFF
TGCAGTGCTACCCGGGACTATGAGCAGTTCTTC
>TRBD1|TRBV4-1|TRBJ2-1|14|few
CASGGSQGVQMKFF
TGCGCCAGCGGGGGATCGCAGGGGGTTCAAATGAAGTTCTTC
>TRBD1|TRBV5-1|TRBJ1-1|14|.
CASSGSTGGTEAFF
TGCGCCAGCAGCGGGTCTACAGGGGGCACTGAAGCTTTCTTT
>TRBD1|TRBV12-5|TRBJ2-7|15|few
CASGLTGGLSYEQYF
TGTGCTAGTGGTTTGACAGGGGGTTTGTCCTACGAGCAGTACTTC
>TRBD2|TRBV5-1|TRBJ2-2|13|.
CASKRENTGELFF
TGCGCCAGCAAGCGGGAGAACACCGGGGAGCTGTTTTTT
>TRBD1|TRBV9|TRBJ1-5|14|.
CASSVEQGGQPQHF
TGTGCCAGCAGCGTAGAGCAGGGGGGTCAGCCCCAGCATTTT
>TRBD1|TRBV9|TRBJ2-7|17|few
CASSSGQGYKSSYEQYF
TGTGCCAGCAGCTCCGGACAGGGCTACAAGAGCTCCTACGAGCAGTACTTC
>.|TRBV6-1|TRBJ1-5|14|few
CASSQTGANQPQHF
TGTGCCAGCAGCCAGACAGGTGCTAATCAGCCCCAGCATTTT
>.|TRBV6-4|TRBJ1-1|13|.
CASRKTGNTEAFF
TGTGCCAGCAGGAAAACAGGGAACACTGAAGCTTTCTTT
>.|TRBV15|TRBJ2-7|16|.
CATSALSSGLSYEQYF
TGTGCCACCAGCGCCCTGTCCTCGGGATTGTCCTACGAGCAGTACTTC
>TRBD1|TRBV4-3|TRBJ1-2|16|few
CASSQGPGQVLYGYTF
TGCGCCAGCAGCCAAGGCCCTGGACAGGTTCTCTATGGCTACACCTTC
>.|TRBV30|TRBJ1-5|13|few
CAWSVRVNQPQHF
TGTGCCTGGAGTGTGAGGGTTAATCAGCCCCAGCATTTT
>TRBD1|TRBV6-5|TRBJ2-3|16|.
CASSYSMGQGTDTQYF
TGTGCCAGCAGTTACTCGATGGGACAGGGAACAGATACGCAGTATTTT
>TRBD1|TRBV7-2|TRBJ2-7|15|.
CASSPFDRGENEQYF
TGTGCCAGCAGTCCCTTTGACAGGGGGGAGAACGAGCAGTACTTC
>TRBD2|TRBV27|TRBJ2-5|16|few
CASSLSALAGRETQYF
TGTGCCAGCAGTTTATCTGCGCTAGCGGGGAGAGAGACCCAGTACTTC
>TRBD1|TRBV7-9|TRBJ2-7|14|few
CASSLAQGANEQYF
TGTGCCAGCAGCTTAGCGCAGGGGGCGAATGAGCAGTACTTC
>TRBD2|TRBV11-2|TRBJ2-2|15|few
CASSGGTSGRKELFF
TGTGCCAGCAGCGGGGGGACTAGCGGGAGGAAGGAGCTGTTTTTT
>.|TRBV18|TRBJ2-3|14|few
CASSLYSGLDTQYF
TGTGCCAGCTCACTCTACTCAGGGTTGGATACGCAGTATTTT
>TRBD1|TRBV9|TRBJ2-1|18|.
CASSVAGAGTGVGSEQFF
TGTGCCAGCAGCGTAGCTGGGGCGGGGACAGGGGTAGGAAGTGAGCAGTTCTTC
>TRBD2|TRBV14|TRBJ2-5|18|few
CASSQAGGTSTILETQYF
TGTGCCAGCAGCCAAGCTGGGGGGACTAGCACCATCCTGGAGACCCAGTACTTC
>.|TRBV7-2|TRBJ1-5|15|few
CASRTWGGADQPQHF
TGTGCCAGCAGGACGTGGGGAGGGGCCGATCAGCCCCAGCATTTT